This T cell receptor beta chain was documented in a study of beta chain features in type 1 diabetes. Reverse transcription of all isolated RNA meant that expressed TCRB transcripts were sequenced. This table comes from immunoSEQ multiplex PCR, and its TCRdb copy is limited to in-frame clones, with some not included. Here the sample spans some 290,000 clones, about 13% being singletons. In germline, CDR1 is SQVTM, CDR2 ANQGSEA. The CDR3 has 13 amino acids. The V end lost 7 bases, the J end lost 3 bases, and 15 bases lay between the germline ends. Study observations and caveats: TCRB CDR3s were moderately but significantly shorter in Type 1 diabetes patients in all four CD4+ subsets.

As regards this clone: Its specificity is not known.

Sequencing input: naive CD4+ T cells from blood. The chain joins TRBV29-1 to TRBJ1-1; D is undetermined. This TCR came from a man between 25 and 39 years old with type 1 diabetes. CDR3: CSAHREGHTEAFF. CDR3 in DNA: TGCAGCGCCCACAGAGAGGGTCACACTGAAGCTTTCTTT.